The 10 T cell receptor beta chains below come from one sample, sequenced in a study of cytomegalovirus exposure and HLA in healthy donors. Both 60 Vbeta primers and 13 Jbeta primers went into the PCR. TCRdb's table, derived via immunoSEQ multiplex PCR, lists solely in-frame clones and lacks some. The sample lists 150,000 or so clones; 65% to 80% were seen once. Sequencing was performed on PBMCs. The receptors here all came from a man aged 40-50 years in good health and CMV-seropositive.

V usage is TRBV11-2 and J usage is TRBJ2-1, with 8 bases matching TRBD2. Germline V gives CDR1 SGHAT, CDR2 FQNNGV. Trimming took 5 bases from V and 0 from J; bases not matched to a gene: 6. CDR3 size: 16 residues. CDR3 DNA: TGTGCCAGCAGCCTGGCCGGGACTAGCTCCTACAATGAGCAGTTCTTC. This gives the protein CASSLAGTSSYNEQFF.

The chain combines TRBV5-8 with TRBJ1-2, with D uncertain. The CDR3 covers 13 residues. Germline CDR1 SGHTS, CDR2 YDEGEE. V shed 4 bases and J shed 8 bases, with 15 bases lying between them. The CDR3 coding sequence is TGTGCCAGCAGCGCAATAGGGAGGCGCGGCTACACCTTC. Its translation: CASSAIGRRGYTF.

This clone was seen only a few times. This chain connects TRBV10-2 to TRBJ1-4, with 7 bases aligning to TRBD1. The CDR3 has 14 residues. With 6 bases clipped from V and 2 bases from J, the junction kept 3 bases outside the gene matches. Germline CDR1 and CDR2: WSHSY and SAAADI. The CDR3 reads CASSDRVTNEKLFF. CDR3 nucleotides: TGCGCCAGCAGCGACAGGGTCACTAATGAAAAACTGTTTTTT.

This chain's CDR3 is CASTLASEQFF. CDR3 nucleotides: TGCGCCAGCACACTAGCGAGTGAGCAGTTCTTC. The J gene is TRBJ2-1, the V gene TRBV5-1, with 7 positions matching TRBD2. CDR1 and CDR2 from the germline V gene are SGHRS and YFSETQ. This CDR3 is built from 11 residues. J was trimmed by 9 bases and V by 6 bases; bases with no gene match: 3.

This chain connects TRBV27 to TRBJ2-1, with TRBD2 matching over 7 bases. CDR3 size: 17 residues. V was clipped by 5 bases and J by 4 bases; unmatched bases: 14. Per germline, CDR1 MNHEY and CDR2 SMNVEV (reference sequence). The CDR3 protein is CASSPRSGTRIYNEQFF. The CDR3 nucleotides read TGTGCCAGCAGTCCCCGAAGCGGGACCAGGATTTACAATGAGCAGTTCTTC.

This chain joins TRBV7-6 and TRBJ2-1; possibly TRBD1 for D (6 bases). CDR1 is SGHVS, CDR2 FNYEAQ, per germline. Trimming left V 2 bases short and J 5 bases short, with 19 bases between. This CDR3 has 17 residues. The DNA for the CDR3 is TGTGCCAGCAGCTTAAGGGACGACAGGTACATCAACAATGAGCAGTTCTTC. It codes for CASSLRDDRYINNEQFF.

With regard to this clone: Other DNA sequences in the same sample also yield this CDR3. The J gene is TRBJ2-3, the V gene TRBV5-4, with no clear D. The CDR3 length is 14 residues. With 0 bases removed from V and 2 bases from J, the gap between germline ends came to 7 bases. Germline CDR1 SGHNT, CDR2 YYREEE (reference sequence). The CDR3 is CASSLGLSTDTQYF. In DNA form, the CDR3 reads TGTGCCAGCAGCTTGGGACTTTCCACAGATACGCAGTATTTT.

The chain uses TRBV5-1 and TRBJ1-2; D may be TRBD1 (5 bases). The CDR3 spans 12 residues. The ends were cut back, 4 bases at V and 7 bases at J, with 11 bases in the middle. CDR1 and CDR2 (germline): SGHRS, YFSETQ. The DNA for the CDR3 is TGCGCCAGCAGCACGGGGGACGGTGGCTACACCTTC. Protein sequence: CASSTGDGGYTF.

The rearrangement joins TRBV5-1 to TRBJ1-1; D possibly corresponds to TRBD1 (6 bases). Trimming stripped 1 base from V and 4 bases from J, with 11 bases between. CDR1 and CDR2 (germline): SGHRS, YFSETQ. This CDR3 contains 14 residues. Written as DNA, the CDR3 is TGCGCCAGCAGCTTGCAGGGGCAGGGCACTGAAGCTTTCTTT. Translated, it gives CASSLQGQGTEAFF.

In regard to this clone: At one of its ends the junction is not consistent with the germline gene, which may arise from a read error. The chain employs TRBV6-4 and TRBJ2-4; TRBD2 matches 8 bases. CDR3 length: 17 residues. Germline CDR1 and CDR2: MRHNA and SNTAGT. CDR3 protein: CASRRRRREVAKNSQYF. For the CDR3, the DNA is TGTGCCAGCAGACGGAGGAGGCGGGAGGTAGCCAAAAACAGTCAGTACTTC.